The sequence of this TCR beta chain was determined in a study of CD8+ T cells in alopecia areata. A remark on this clone: Its antigen is unknown.

Trimming took 7 bases from V and 3 from J, leaving 15 bases between them. The CDR3 has 13 amino acids. Germline CDR1 reads SQVTM; CDR2 reads ANQGSEA. Treatment reported: oral pan-JAK inhibitor, 5-10 mg twice daily. Study results and limitations: Elevated clonality characterized lesional scalp relative to normal scalp, particularly in alopecia totalis/universalis.

TCR sequencing used cDNA made by reverse transcription of extracted RNA. The protocol was immunoSEQ multiplex PCR, while the TCRdb copy is restricted to in-frame clones and leaves out a portion. The table has about 220,000 clones, more than 45% seen once; the top ten hold 1.6%. The sequence came from a human donor with alopecia areata. Sequenced material: CD4+ T cells sorted from blood, taken at week 4, from a patient treated with tofacitinib. This chain connects TRBV29-1 to TRBJ1-2, with D tentatively TRBD1 (5 bases). CDR3 sequence (DNA): TGCAGCGCGAGTGGGGGAAGGGACTATGGCTACACCTTC. It specifies CSASGGRDYGYTF.